Reported below is one T cell receptor beta chain. This clone was counted a single time. Which antigen it targets is not known. No much larger clone is present one base from it, and per-base qualities are unavailable. The data were taken from a study of blood T cell repertoires in COVID-19 (dated by TCRdb to between 2020 and 2021). Context from the whole study: The collaborator samples originated in the United States, Italy and Spain and spanned the acute and convalescent phases of COVID-19. The prospective study material was composed of cDNA or gDNA derived from T cells, B-cell-depleted T cells, or PBMCs. Subjects who had been exposed to COVID-19, were actively infected with it, or had recovered from it provided the deeply sampled blood TCRbeta repertoires that made up the dataset. The repertoires were released in a freely available public database intended as a resource for research on the immune response to SARS-CoV-2. Samples were obtained from the ongoing ImmuneRACE study (first 160 participants) and from some 1,300 subjects provided by 6 global collaborators. Sample metadata almost always included a de-identified subject ID, COVID-19 status, age in years and sex. Where available, HLA class I and class II types were obtained from metadata supplied by the sample provider rather than from assay-based typing. The investigation overall reported the following: The quantity of clinical and demographic metadata differed by source and by participant and was supplied without curation.

The trim is 4 bases for V and 15 bases for J, with a gap of 13 bases between the germline ends. Measured from the cysteine to the phenylalanine, the CDR3 is 11 residues long. Of all the DNA, just the CDR3 is kept, 33 bases in frame from base 1. Each collaborating institution followed its own protocols to collect whole blood in K2EDTA tubes. Collaborator samples were shipped for TCRbeta analysis as frozen whole blood, isolated PBMCs, or DNA extracted from either sample type. The immunoSEQ Assay, a bias-controlled multiplex PCR, was used to amplify TCRbeta CDR3 regions from genomic DNA. In the paper's pipeline: The number of nucleated cells in each sample was estimated by amplification of reference gene primers within the assay. To quantify the absolute abundance of each unique TCRbeta CDR3 rearrangement, sequence reads were collapsed and filtered. For each sample, productive Simpson clonality was calculated by taking the square root of Simpson's diversity index across productive rearrangements. TCRdb took this table from immuneACCESS and kept in-frame rearrangements with V and J called. Such tables lack part of the clones; where checked against another copy, unresolved V genes explain under half of the gap, and the rest is unexplained. The DNA gave D and trimming, while V, J and clone size come from that table. The sample table lists about 110,000 clones, roughly 70% of them with a count of one. Clones ranked in the top ten supply about 2% of the sample.

The clonotype originates from a woman between 35 and 50 years old with acute or convalescent COVID-19. The sample comprised peripheral blood. The chain was built from TRBV12-3 or TRBV12-4 and TRBJ2-1, and TRBD2 may be the D gene, going by 5 matching bases. The CDR3 sequence is CASSSGLLRFF. At the DNA level, the sequence is TGTGCCAGCAGTTCCGGACTTCTACGGTTCTTC.